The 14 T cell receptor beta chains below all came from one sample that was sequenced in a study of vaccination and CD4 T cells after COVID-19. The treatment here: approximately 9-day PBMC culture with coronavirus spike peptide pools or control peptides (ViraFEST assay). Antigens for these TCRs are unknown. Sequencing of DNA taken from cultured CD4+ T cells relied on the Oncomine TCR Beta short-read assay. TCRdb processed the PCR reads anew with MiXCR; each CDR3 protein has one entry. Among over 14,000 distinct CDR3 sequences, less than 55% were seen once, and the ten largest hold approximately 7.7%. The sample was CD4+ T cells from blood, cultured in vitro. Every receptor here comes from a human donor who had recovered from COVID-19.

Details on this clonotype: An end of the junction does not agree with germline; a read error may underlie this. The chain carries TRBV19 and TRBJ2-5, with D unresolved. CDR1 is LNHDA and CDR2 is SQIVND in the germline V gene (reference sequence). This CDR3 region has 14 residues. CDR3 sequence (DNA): TGTGACAGTAGCCCTCAGGTAGTACAAGAGACCCAGTACTTC. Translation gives CDSSPQVVQETQYF.

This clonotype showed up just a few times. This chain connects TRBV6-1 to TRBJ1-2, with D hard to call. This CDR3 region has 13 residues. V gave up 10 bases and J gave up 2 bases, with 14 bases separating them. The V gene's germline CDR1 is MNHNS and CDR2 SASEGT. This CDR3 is CATASLENYGYTF. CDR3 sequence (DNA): TGTGCCACCGCCTCCCTGGAAAACTATGGCTACACCTTC.

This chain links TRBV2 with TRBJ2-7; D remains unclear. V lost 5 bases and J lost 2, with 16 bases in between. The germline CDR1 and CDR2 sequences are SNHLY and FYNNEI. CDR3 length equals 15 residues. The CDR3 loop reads CASSRGGQVTYEQYF. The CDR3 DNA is TGTGCCAGCAGTCGAGGTGGGCAGGTTACCTACGAGCAGTACTTC.

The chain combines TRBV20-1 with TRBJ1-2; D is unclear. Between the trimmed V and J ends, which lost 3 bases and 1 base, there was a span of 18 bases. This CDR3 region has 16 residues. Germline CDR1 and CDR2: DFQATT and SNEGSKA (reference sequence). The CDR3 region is CSASLGPNSYNYGYTF. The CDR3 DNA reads TGCAGTGCTAGTTTGGGCCCGAACTCGTATAACTATGGCTACACCTTC.

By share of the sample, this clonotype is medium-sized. CDR3 protein: CASSQGSGANVLTF. CDR3 bases: TGTGCCAGCAGCCAGGGGTCTGGGGCCAACGTCCTGACTTTC. The chain is built from TRBV16 and TRBJ2-6, with D unclear. Germline loops: CDR1 KGHSY, CDR2 FQNENV. V was clipped by 3 bases and J by 1 base, with 4 bases between them. There are 14 residues in the CDR3.

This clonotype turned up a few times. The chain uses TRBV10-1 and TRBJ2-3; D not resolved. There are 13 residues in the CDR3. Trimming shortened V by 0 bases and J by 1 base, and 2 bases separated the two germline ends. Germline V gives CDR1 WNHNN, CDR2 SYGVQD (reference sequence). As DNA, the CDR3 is TGCGCCAGCAGTGAGTCGGGCACAGATACGCAGTATTTT. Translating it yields CASSESGTDTQYF.

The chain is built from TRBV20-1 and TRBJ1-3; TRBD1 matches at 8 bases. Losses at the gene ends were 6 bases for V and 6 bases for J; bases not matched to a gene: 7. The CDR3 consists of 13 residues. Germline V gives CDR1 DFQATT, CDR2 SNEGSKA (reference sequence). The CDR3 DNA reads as TGCAGTGCACCGACAGGGGCGGAAAACACCATATATTTT. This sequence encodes CSAPTGAENTIYF.

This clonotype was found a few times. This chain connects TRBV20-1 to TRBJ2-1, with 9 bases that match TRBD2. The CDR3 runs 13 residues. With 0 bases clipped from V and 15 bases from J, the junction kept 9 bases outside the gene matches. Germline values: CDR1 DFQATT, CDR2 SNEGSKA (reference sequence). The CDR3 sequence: CSARETLAGLSFF. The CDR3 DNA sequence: TGCAGTGCTAGAGAGACTCTAGCGGGATTATCGTTCTTC.

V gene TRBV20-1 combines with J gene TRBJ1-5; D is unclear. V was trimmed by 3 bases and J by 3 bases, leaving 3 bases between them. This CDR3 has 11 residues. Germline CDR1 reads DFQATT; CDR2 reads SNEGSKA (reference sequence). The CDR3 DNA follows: TGCAGTGCTAGCCCCAATCAGCCCCAGCATTTT. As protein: CSASPNQPQHF.

CDR3 nucleotides: TGTGCCAGTGCGGGTCAGCTTCAAGAGACCCAGTACTTC. It translates to CASAGQLQETQYF. The V gene is TRBV19, the J gene TRBJ2-5, with D perhaps matching TRBD2 (5 bases). Trimming removed 8 bases from V and 2 bases from J, with 12 bases in between. The CDR3 consists of 13 residues. Germline V gene data show CDR1 as LNHDA and CDR2 as SQIVND (reference sequence).

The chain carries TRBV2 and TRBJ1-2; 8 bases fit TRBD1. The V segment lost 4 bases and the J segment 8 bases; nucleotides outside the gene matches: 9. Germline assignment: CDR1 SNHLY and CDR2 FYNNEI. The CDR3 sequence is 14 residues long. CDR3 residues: CASSGTGRMGGYTF. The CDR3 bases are TGTGCCAGCAGTGGGACAGGGCGAATGGGGGGCTACACCTTC.

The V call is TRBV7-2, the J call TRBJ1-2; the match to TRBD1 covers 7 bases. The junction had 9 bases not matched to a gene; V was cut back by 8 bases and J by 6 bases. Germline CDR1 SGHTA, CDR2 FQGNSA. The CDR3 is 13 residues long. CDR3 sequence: CASGGRTGNGYTF. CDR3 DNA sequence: TGTGCCAGCGGTGGAAGGACAGGCAATGGCTACACCTTC.

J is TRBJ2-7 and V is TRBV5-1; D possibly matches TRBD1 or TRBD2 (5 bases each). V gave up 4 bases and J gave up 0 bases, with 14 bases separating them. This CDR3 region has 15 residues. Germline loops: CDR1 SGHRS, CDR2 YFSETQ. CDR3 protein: CASSLTGTASYEQYF. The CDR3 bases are TGCGCCAGCAGCCTGACCGGGACGGCCTCCTACGAGCAGTACTTC.

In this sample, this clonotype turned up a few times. The CDR3 here is CASREGVRNQPQHF. Here the CDR3 DNA reads TGTGCCAGCAGGGAAGGGGTTCGCAATCAGCCCCAGCATTTT. The V gene is TRBV27, the J gene TRBJ1-5; weak D call: TRBD1 (5 bases). The V end was cut by 6 bases, the J end by 2 bases, with 11 bases between. The CDR3 runs to 14 residues. The V gene's germline CDR1 is MNHEY and CDR2 SMNVEV (reference sequence).